The 27 T cell receptor beta chains reported below all come from one sample, sequenced in a study of blood T cell repertoires in COVID-19. The assay was immunoSEQ multiplex PCR, and TCRdb's table has in-frame clones only and misses some. The data show about 330,000 clones, with about 87% seen just once and roughly a tenth held by the top ten. Sequencing was carried out using peripheral blood. The receptor source for this set is a man younger than 40 with COVID-19, enrolled during active disease.

The V and J genes are TRBV11-2 and TRBJ2-7, with TRBD2 matching 7 bases. This CDR3 comprises 15 residues. CDR1 is SGHAT and CDR2 is FQNNGV in the germline V gene. Germline trimming cut 3 bases from V and 6 bases from J; bases unmatched to any gene: 11. CDR3 sequence reads: CASSFGGMRYGEQYF. CDR3 DNA sequence: TGTGCCAGCAGCTTCGGGGGGATGAGGTACGGCGAGCAGTACTTC.

The chain links TRBV7-3 to TRBJ2-1; possibly TRBD1 for D (6 bases). The CDR3 has 14 amino acids. V shed 2 bases and J shed 7 bases, with 12 bases lying between them. Germline V gene data show CDR1 as SGHTA and CDR2 as FQGTGA. Written as DNA, the CDR3 is TGTGCCAGCAGCTTAGGGACATGGGGGAATGAGCAGTTCTTC. Protein: CASSLGTWGNEQFF.

The chain has TRBV18 and TRBJ2-2; the match to TRBD1 covers 7 bases. The CDR3 has 15 amino acids. J lost 5 bases, V lost 0 bases, and 3 bases had no gene match. The V gene's germline CDR1 is KGHSH and CDR2 LQKENI. The CDR3 here is CASSPPARGTGELFF. The CDR3 DNA sequence: TGTGCCAGCTCACCACCGGCCAGGGGGACCGGGGAGCTGTTTTTT. Drawing the rest from reference TRBV18 and TRBJ2-2, the complete variable domain is NAGVMQNPRHLVRRRGQEARLRCSPMKGHSHVYWYRQLPEEGLKFMVYLQKENIIDESGMPKERFSAEFPKEGPSILRIQQVVRGDSAAYFCASSPPARGTGELFFGEGSRLTVL.

The rearrangement joins TRBV5-4 to TRBJ2-1; D remains ambiguous. CDR3 length: 11 amino acids. V dropped 0 bases and J dropped 9 bases, with 4 bases sitting between them. CDR1 and CDR2 from the germline V gene are SGHNT and YYREEE (reference sequence). The CDR3 reads CASSLGSEQFF. The CDR3, as DNA: TGTGCCAGCAGCTTGGGGAGTGAGCAGTTCTTC.

The chain couples TRBV9 to TRBJ1-2, with 12 bases identical to TRBD1. J lost 1 base, V lost 3 bases, and 16 bases had no gene match. The CDR3 is made up of 20 amino acids. Germline V gives CDR1 SGDLS, CDR2 YYNGEE. DNA for the CDR3: TGTGCCAGCAGCGGCGGGACAGGGGGCGCCCCCGCGAATCTTAACTATGGCTACACCTTC. This sequence encodes CASSGGTGGAPANLNYGYTF.

This clone was counted between two and nine times. The chain employs TRBV29-1 and TRBJ1-1; 9 bases are a match to TRBD1. The V gene end was trimmed by 7 bases and the J gene end by 2 bases; junction bases not matched to a gene: 11. Germline V gives CDR1 SQVTM, CDR2 ANQGSEA. The CDR3 has 15 residues. The CDR3 DNA is TGCAGCGCCTGGGACAGGGTTTCGAGTAACACTGAAGCTTTCTTT. This sequence encodes CSAWDRVSSNTEAFF.

The chain carries TRBV4-1 and TRBJ1-2; tentative D call: TRBD1 (6 bases). This CDR3 comprises 15 residues. The V gene lost 1 base and the J gene lost 1 base, with 10 bases spanning the gap. CDR1 MGHRA and CDR2 YSYEKL come from the germline V gene. The CDR3 DNA reads TGCGCCAGCAGCCAAGGCAGGGGCGGTAACTATGGCTACACCTTC. It encodes CASSQGRGGNYGYTF.

This clone has only one observation. J is TRBJ2-3 and V is TRBV19; no clear D gene. The CDR3 is 14 amino acids. V was trimmed by 3 bases and J by 1 base, leaving 8 bases between them. The germline V gene has CDR1 LNHDA and CDR2 SQIVND (reference sequence). The CDR3 DNA reads as TGTGCCAGTAGTATCAGGCAGGGCACAGATACGCAGTATTTT. Translating gives CASSIRQGTDTQYF.

The chain uses TRBV15 and TRBJ2-3; tentative D call: TRBD2 (6 bases). This CDR3 contains 16 residues. V shed 0 bases and J shed 0 bases, with 10 bases lying between them. Looked up from germline, CDR1 is LNHNV and CDR2 is YYDKDF (reference sequence). CDR3 nucleotide sequence: TGTGCCACCAGCAGAGATCAGCGGGTTAGCACAGATACGCAGTATTTT. It translates to CATSRDQRVSTDTQYF.

The rearrangement uses TRBV14 and TRBJ2-3; maybe TRBD1 (6 bases). Trimming left V 2 bases short and J 3 bases short, with 12 bases between. This CDR3 is built from 15 residues. In germline, CDR1 is SGHDN, CDR2 FVKESK. CDR3 protein: CASSQLITGTDTQYF. The CDR3 DNA follows: TGTGCCAGCAGCCAACTAATAACAGGGACAGATACGCAGTATTTT.

V usage is TRBV7-9 and J usage is TRBJ2-2; 7 positions match TRBD1. This CDR3 is built from 18 residues. J lost 1 base, V lost 4 bases, and 12 bases had no gene match. Germline V gives CDR1 SEHNR, CDR2 FQNEAQ (reference sequence). In DNA form, the CDR3 reads TGTGCCAGCAGCTCACCGACTCCTCGACAGGGGAACACCGGGGAGCTGTTTTTT. Amino acid sequence: CASSSPTPRQGNTGELFF.

The rearrangement links TRBV18 to TRBJ1-1; 7 positions match TRBD1. Germline lookup yields CDR1 KGHSH and CDR2 LQKENI. The V gene end was trimmed by 3 bases and the J gene end by 1 base; junction bases not matched to a gene: 8. The CDR3 contains 16 residues. The CDR3 DNA follows: TGTGCCAGCTCACCGAGGACAGGACTCTCGAACACTGAAGCTTTCTTT. Encoded protein: CASSPRTGLSNTEAFF.

The J gene is TRBJ1-6, the V gene TRBV3-1 (or the pseudogene TRBV3-2); D is ambiguous. Germline V gives CDR1 LGHDT, CDR2 YNNKEL (reference sequence). Trimming left V 1 base short and J 11 bases short, with 12 bases between. This CDR3 comprises 14 residues. The CDR3 nucleotides are TGTGCCAGCAGCCAAGCCCAGGCCGTTACACCCCTCCACTTT. Translation: CASSQAQAVTPLHF.

This clone was counted a single time. The genes are TRBV27 and TRBJ1-1; no clear D. Germline CDR1 is MNHEY and CDR2 is SMNVEV (reference sequence). The V end was cut by 7 bases, the J end by 0 bases, with 15 bases between. The CDR3 contains 15 residues. The CDR3 region has the DNA TGTGCCAGCATTAGAAGAGGCAGCTTGAACACTGAAGCTTTCTTT. It encodes CASIRRGSLNTEAFF.

This clone came up a few times. The V call is TRBV20-1, the J call TRBJ1-2, with D maybe TRBD1 (5 bases). Germline V CDR1 and CDR2: DFQATT, SNEGSKA (reference sequence). The CDR3 loop spans 11 amino acids. V was clipped by 3 bases and J by 8 bases, with 10 bases between them. CDR3 sequence: CSASWGAGYTF. The CDR3, as DNA: TGCAGTGCTAGTTGGGGCGCAGGCTACACCTTC.

V is TRBV2 and J is TRBJ1-5, with a tentative D call TRBD1 (5 bases). Germline CDR1 is SNHLY and CDR2 is FYNNEI. The CDR3 is 14 residues long. Deletions cut 7 bases from V and 5 bases from J, with 15 bases between. CDR3 nucleotide sequence: TGTGCCAGCACCCAGAGACAGACTGATCAGCCCCAGCATTTT. It translates to CASTQRQTDQPQHF.

The chain recombines TRBV6-6 with TRBJ1-4, with D perhaps TRBD1 (5 bases). Germline V gives CDR1 MNHNY, CDR2 SVGAGI (reference sequence). Trimming cost V 4 bases and J 3 bases, with 12 bases left between them. This CDR3 has 15 residues. The CDR3, as DNA: TGTGCCAGCAGTTCTCCGCAGGGTCCTAATGAAAAACTGTTTTTT. This sequence encodes CASSSPQGPNEKLFF.

This clone is medium-sized within its sample. CDR3 DNA sequence: TGTGCCAGCAGCCTTGGGCTCACTGAAGCTTTCTTT. Translated: CASSLGLTEAFF. This chain connects TRBV25-1 to TRBJ1-1; D unresolved. V lost 6 bases and J lost 4, with 9 bases in between. The CDR3 contains 12 residues. The germline V gene encodes CDR1 MGHDK and CDR2 SYGVNS.

The chain is built from TRBV28 and TRBJ1-4, with 8 bases matching TRBD1. The germline V gene has CDR1 MDHEN and CDR2 SYDVKM. Losses at the gene ends were 10 bases for V and 3 bases for J; bases not matched to a gene: 16. This CDR3 comprises 17 residues. CDR3 protein: CATRTGYTNGANEKLFF. DNA of the CDR3: TGTGCCACCCGGACAGGGTATACTAATGGGGCTAATGAAAAACTGTTTTTT.

The V call is TRBV15, the J call TRBJ2-7; D ambiguous. Germline V gives CDR1 LNHNV, CDR2 YYDKDF (reference sequence). CDR3 length equals 15 residues. Trimming took 5 bases from V and 2 from J, leaving 16 bases between them. CDR3 sequence reads: CATSFGPGVAYEQYF. In DNA, the CDR3 is TGTGCCACCAGCTTCGGCCCAGGTGTTGCCTACGAGCAGTACTTC.

This chain uses TRBV20-1 with TRBJ2-2; tentatively, D is TRBD2 (5 bases). Germline-derived CDR1 and CDR2 are DFQATT and SNEGSKA (reference sequence). The CDR3 runs to 16 residues. V was shortened by 6 bases and J by 2 bases, with 19 bases between the two germline ends. CDR3 loop: CSASGTSRFNTGELFF. In nucleotides, the CDR3 is TGCAGTGCCAGTGGTACTAGTCGCTTTAACACCGGGGAGCTGTTTTTT.

The V and J genes are TRBV24-1 and TRBJ2-7, with 8 bases fitting TRBD1. Germline V gene lookup returns CDR1 KGHDR and CDR2 SFDVKD. V was pared by 5 bases and J by 0 bases, with 8 bases of the junction left unmatched. This CDR3 has 16 residues. Here the CDR3 reads CATSATGQGGSYEQYF. The CDR3 DNA follows: TGTGCCACCAGTGCTACCGGACAGGGAGGCTCCTACGAGCAGTACTTC.

This chain links TRBV9 with TRBJ2-5, with a weak D call TRBD2 (6 bases). The germline V gene has CDR1 SGDLS and CDR2 YYNGEE. The CDR3 has 14 residues. V was cut by 5 bases and J by 1 base, with 12 bases left in between. The CDR3 nucleotides read TGTGCCAGCAGTGGGGGGACGGGCCAAGAGACCCAGTACTTC. It specifies CASSGGTGQETQYF.

In its sample, this clone was seen a few times. V usage is TRBV28 and J usage is TRBJ1-5; 7 nucleotides line up with TRBD1. Germline loops: CDR1 MDHEN, CDR2 SYDVKM. J was trimmed by 0 bases and V by 4 bases; bases with no gene match: 6. The CDR3 is 16 residues long. CDR3 in DNA: TGTGCCAGCAGTTCCAACAGGGGAGGTAGCAATCAGCCCCAGCATTTT. It translates to CASSSNRGGSNQPQHF. Full variable domain (outside the CDR3, taken from reference TRBV28 and TRBJ1-5): DVKVTQSSRYLVKRTGEKVFLECVQDMDHENMFWYRQDPGLGLRLIYFSYDVKMKEKGDIPEGYSVSREKKERFSLILESASTNQTSMYLCASSSNRGGSNQPQHFGDGTRLSIL.

The chain uses TRBV28 and TRBJ2-4, with 12 nucleotides matching TRBD2. The junction had 12 bases not matched to a gene; V was cut back by 8 bases and J by 7 bases. The CDR3 sequence is 16 residues long. In germline, CDR1 is MDHEN, CDR2 SYDVKM. The CDR3 DNA follows: TGTGCCAGCGGTAGACTAGCGGGAGAACTAGAGAACATTCAGTACTTC. Translating it yields CASGRLAGELENIQYF.

This sequence joins TRBV29-1 and TRBJ1-2; 8 nucleotides line up with TRBD1. The germline V gene has CDR1 SQVTM and CDR2 ANQGSEA. The CDR3 sequence is 12 residues long. With V trimmed by 4 bases and J by 5 bases, 3 bases remained unmatched. The DNA for the CDR3 is TGCAGCGTTGTAACAGGGGGTTATGGCTACACCTTC. Residues: CSVVTGGYGYTF.

The chain couples TRBV7-3 to TRBJ2-1; D not certain. V lost 2 bases, J lost 5 bases, and 10 bases lay in between. Germline V CDR1 and CDR2: SGHTA, FQGTGA. This CDR3 has 14 amino acids. The chain's CDR3 is CASSLYQTHNEQFF. CDR3 bases: TGTGCCAGCAGCTTATACCAGACTCACAATGAGCAGTTCTTC.